This T cell receptor (beta chain) was obtained from a study of cytomegalovirus exposure and HLA in healthy donors. Study findings and constraints: Accounts indicate the classifier identified cytomegalovirus status with strong specificity and sensitivity.

Remarks on this clone: Its antigen is not identified.

The PCR had 60 Vbeta and 13 Jbeta primers. Produced via immunoSEQ multiplex PCR; TCRdb's table is partial and in-frame only. This table has about 130,000 clones, about 78% appearing once. Trimming took off 4 bases at V and 5 bases at J, with 9 bases between the two ends. The CDR3 has 11 residues. In germline, CDR1 is DFQATT, CDR2 SNEGSKA (reference sequence). The sequence derives from a man in his forties or fifties in good health and CMV-seronegative. V usage is TRBV20-1 and J usage is TRBJ2-7, with a possible D match to TRBD1 (6 bases). The sequenced sample was PBMCs. This chain's CDR3 is CSAKQGNEQYF. The CDR3 DNA sequence: TGCAGTGCTAAACAGGGTAACGAGCAGTACTTC.